The 18 T cell receptor beta chains below all came from one sample that was sequenced in a study of technical replicates of blood from a few donors. The assay was immunoSEQ multiplex PCR, and TCRdb's table has in-frame clones only and misses some. Altogether about 88,000 clones are present, approximately 95% being singletons, with the ten largest covering under 0.4%. Sequencing was done on a sample of T cells isolated from PBMCs. These receptors came from a human donor in good health.

This clone was recorded a few times. The chain uses TRBV4-1 and TRBJ2-2, with 7 nucleotides matching TRBD2. Trimming at V came to 5 bases and at J to 7 bases, leaving 22 bases not matched to a gene. Germline CDR1 reads MGHRA; CDR2 reads YSYEKL. The CDR3 contains 19 residues. In nucleotides, the CDR3 is TGCGCCAGCAGCTTTCGACTAGCAAGACCCCTAATTGCAAGCGGGGAGCTGTTTTTT. Its protein is CASSFRLARPLIASGELFF.

This clone was seen only once. The gene calls are TRBV4-2 and TRBJ2-5, with D possibly matching TRBD2 (5 bases). V shed 0 bases and J shed 3 bases, with 11 bases lying between them. CDR3 length: 15 amino acids. Germline CDR1 LGHNA, CDR2 YNFKEQ. In DNA form, the CDR3 reads TGTGCCAGCAGCCAAGATAAACAGAGGGAAGAGACCCAGTACTTC. Translation gives CASSQDKQREETQYF.

This rearrangement joins TRBV19 to TRBJ2-1; 11 bases align to TRBD2. V shed 3 bases and J 1 base; nucleotides not matched to a gene: 8. The CDR3 is 18 residues long. The germline CDR1 and CDR2 sequences are LNHDA and SQIVND (reference sequence). In DNA, the CDR3 is TGTGCCAGTAGTATTGGGGTAGCGGGAGGGAAATCCTACAATGAGCAGTTCTTC. Protein sequence: CASSIGVAGGKSYNEQFF.

The chain combines TRBV5-8 with TRBJ2-3; the D gene is possibly TRBD1 (6 bases). The V end lost 4 bases, the J end lost 4 bases, and 10 bases lay between the germline ends. The CDR3 consists of 13 residues. Germline V gene sequence: CDR1 SGHTS, CDR2 YDEGEE. This CDR3 is CASSLRGADTQYF. The CDR3 nucleotides are TGTGCCAGCAGCCTCAGGGGCGCAGATACGCAGTATTTT.

The chain employs TRBV14 and TRBJ2-7, with D possibly matching TRBD2 (7 bases). CDR3 length equals 14 residues. Germline V CDR1 and CDR2: SGHDN, FVKESK. V lost 1 base, J lost 3 bases, and 10 bases lay in between. The CDR3 sequence is CASSQVGGGYEQYF. In DNA form, the CDR3 reads TGTGCCAGCAGCCAAGTGGGAGGGGGCTACGAGCAGTACTTC. Supplemented by reference TRBV14 and TRBJ2-7, the full variable domain reads EAGVTQFPSHSVIEKGQTVTLRCDPISGHDNLYWYRRVMGKEIKFLLHFVKESKQDESGMPNNRFLAERTGGTYSTLKVQPAELEDSGVYFCASSQVGGGYEQYFGPGTRLTVT.

This chain links TRBV6-5 with TRBJ2-7; the D gene is possibly TRBD2 (5 bases). With 8 bases removed from V and 5 bases from J, the gap between germline ends came to 13 bases. Germline-derived CDR1 and CDR2 are MNHEY and SVGAGI. The CDR3 is 12 amino acids. CDR3 nucleotides: TGTGCCAGCTCGGGGATGACCGACGAGCAGTACTTC. This translates into CASSGMTDEQYF.

CDR3: CASSFEGAGYTF. The CDR3 region has the DNA TGTGCCAGCAGCTTTGAAGGGGCTGGCTACACCTTC. The chain has TRBV11-2 and TRBJ1-2, with D tentatively TRBD1 (5 bases). Trimming left V 3 bases short and J 7 bases short, with 9 bases between. The germline V gene has CDR1 SGHAT and CDR2 FQNNGV. This CDR3 spans 12 amino acids.

The rearrangement links TRBV28 to TRBJ2-2, with a possible D match to TRBD1 (6 bases). CDR1 is MDHEN and CDR2 is SYDVKM in the germline V gene. The CDR3 contains 15 residues. V was pared by 0 bases and J by 9 bases, with 14 bases between. The CDR3 reads CASSLWVGADRELFF. CDR3 DNA: TGTGCCAGCAGTTTATGGGTGGGGGCCGACCGGGAGCTGTTTTTT.

The rearrangement uses TRBV29-1 and TRBJ2-1, with 9 nucleotides matching TRBD2. J lost 14 bases, V lost 4 bases, and 3 bases had no gene match. There are 10 residues in the CDR3. Germline CDR1 and CDR2: SQVTM and ANQGSEA. The CDR3 reads CSVVGLAKFF. In DNA, the CDR3 is TGCAGCGTTGTTGGACTAGCGAAGTTCTTC.

This clone was seen just once. This rearrangement joins TRBV7-9 to TRBJ2-7, with 7 bases matching TRBD1. CDR1 is SEHNR, CDR2 FQNEAQ, per germline (reference sequence). This CDR3 comprises 14 residues. Trimming at V came to 3 bases and at J to 5 bases, leaving 7 bases not matched to a gene. The CDR3 DNA reads as TGTGCCAGCAGCTTGGGTGGGACAGCGAACGAGCAGTACTTC. It yields the protein CASSLGGTANEQYF.

The chain combines TRBV28 with TRBJ2-3; TRBD2 matches at 8 bases. Germline CDR1 and CDR2: MDHEN and SYDVKM. The ends lost 1 base at V and 5 bases at J; junction bases unmatched: 11. There are 17 residues in the CDR3. The CDR3 DNA reads as TGTGCCAGCAGTTTATTTAGCAGCGGGAGCTATAGAGATACGCAGTATTTT. Encoded protein: CASSLFSSGSYRDTQYF.

In this sample, this clone turned up once. V usage is TRBV4-1 and J usage is TRBJ1-1, with TRBD1 matching 8 bases. Germline loops: CDR1 MGHRA, CDR2 YSYEKL. V shed 8 bases and J 5 bases; nucleotides not matched to a gene: 19. This CDR3 spans 17 amino acids. CDR3 residues: CASGSRQGLAMGTEAFF. CDR3 nucleotides: TGCGCCAGCGGGTCACGACAGGGGTTAGCGATGGGGACTGAAGCTTTCTTT.

The V call is TRBV4-1, the J call TRBJ2-1; 7 bases align to TRBD2. The CDR3 consists of 17 residues. CDR1 and CDR2 from the germline V gene are MGHRA and YSYEKL. Trimming cost V 3 bases and J 4 bases; bases outside gene matches: 12. In DNA, the CDR3 is TGCGCCAGCAGCCACGCCCTAGCGGCCGGGACTTACAATGAGCAGTTCTTC. It translates to CASSHALAAGTYNEQFF.

This sequence joins TRBV19 and TRBJ1-1, with D possibly TRBD1 on 5 matching bases. The CDR3 is made up of 11 amino acids. V lost 9 bases and J 8 bases, leaving 13 bases between the germline ends. The V gene's germline CDR1 is LNHDA and CDR2 SQIVND (reference sequence). This CDR3 reads CASQADREAFF. The CDR3 DNA reads as TGTGCCAGCCAAGCAGACAGAGAAGCTTTCTTT.

The chain has TRBV10-3 and TRBJ1-5, with D possibly matching TRBD1 (5 bases). Germline V lookup: CDR1 ENHRY, CDR2 SYGVKD. Trimming took 5 bases from V and 0 from J, leaving 14 bases between them. This CDR3 region has 16 residues. CDR3 DNA: TGTGCCATCAGTCTCGAGGGGAGGGGTAGCAATCAGCCCCAGCATTTT. This encodes CAISLEGRGSNQPQHF.

The chain combines TRBV19 with TRBJ2-5; D perhaps matches TRBD1 (6 bases). The CDR3 is 12 amino acids. Trimming cost V 8 bases and J 1 base, with 8 bases left between them. Germline-derived CDR1 and CDR2 are LNHDA and SQIVND (reference sequence). The CDR3 reads CASGTPQETQYF. The CDR3, as DNA: TGTGCCAGTGGGACACCCCAAGAGACCCAGTACTTC.

The CDR3 nucleotides read TGTGCCAGCAGCCTTATAGCAGGGGACGAGCAGTACTTC. It is translated as CASSLIAGDEQYF. This chain uses TRBV14 with TRBJ2-7, with D perhaps matching TRBD1 (6 bases). Germline loops: CDR1 SGHDN, CDR2 FVKESK. Trimming removed 4 bases from V and 5 bases from J, with 12 bases in between. CDR3 length: 13 residues. The whole variable domain, remainder taken from reference TRBV14 and TRBJ2-7, is EAGVTQFPSHSVIEKGQTVTLRCDPISGHDNLYWYRRVMGKEIKFLLHFVKESKQDESGMPNNRFLAERTGGTYSTLKVQPAELEDSGVYFCASSLIAGDEQYFGPGTRLTVT.

The chain has TRBV5-4 and TRBJ2-3; possibly TRBD2 for D (6 bases). Trimming took 0 bases from V and 4 from J, leaving 12 bases between them. The CDR3 is 15 amino acids. The germline V gene encodes CDR1 SGHNT and CDR2 YYREEE (reference sequence). The CDR3 loop is CASSLGAGSADTQYF. Written as DNA, the CDR3 is TGTGCCAGCAGCTTGGGAGCGGGTTCGGCAGATACGCAGTATTTT.